The rows below give T cell receptor beta chains drawn from one sample of a study of shared clonotypes between healthy human individuals. TCRdb's copy holds only in-frame clones and misses some; the assay was immunoSEQ multiplex PCR. The data show about 820,000 clones, with 92% seen just once and approximately 25% held by the top ten. Input material: naive CD8+ T cells sorted from blood. Receptors were obtained from a man younger than 45 in good health. The CDR3 runs from the conserved cysteine through the conserved F or W. A D gene is named only where the DNA matches it firmly. Clone sizes are given selectively: once, few, many, or a class where the clone is expanded.

V gene: TRBV4-1; D gene: .; J gene: TRBJ2-7; clone size: .; CDR3 protein: CASSPRFSVDYSYEQYF; CDR3 DNA: TGCGCCAGCAGTCCTCGGTTTTCGGTCGACTACTCCTACGAGCAGTACTTC
V gene: TRBV7-2; D gene: .; J gene: TRBJ2-7; clone size: .; CDR3 protein: CASSLGGLASYEQYF; CDR3 DNA: TGTGCCAGCAGCTTAGGCGGTCTAGCATCCTACGAGCAGTACTTC
V gene: TRBV7-9; D gene: TRBD1; J gene: TRBJ2-1; clone size: .; CDR3 protein: CASSLEDRGLEQFF; CDR3 DNA: TGTGCCAGCAGCTTAGAGGACAGGGGGCTTGAGCAGTTCTTC
V gene: TRBV11-2; D gene: .; J gene: TRBJ2-7; clone size: .; CDR3 protein: CASSLFTGNYEQYF; CDR3 DNA: TGTGCCAGCAGCTTGTTTACAGGAAATTACGAGCAGTACTTC
V gene: TRBV5-1; D gene: .; J gene: TRBJ2-2; clone size: few; CDR3 protein: CASSPLTPGELFF; CDR3 DNA: TGCGCCAGCAGCCCCCTTACGCCCGGGGAGCTGTTTTTT
V gene: TRBV7-9; D gene: TRBD2; J gene: TRBJ2-7; clone size: .; CDR3 protein: CASINLAGAGEQYF; CDR3 DNA: TGTGCCAGCATTAATCTAGCGGGAGCAGGCGAGCAGTACTTC
V gene: TRBV27; D gene: .; J gene: TRBJ2-3; clone size: .; CDR3 protein: CASSPQVAAGVDTQYF; CDR3 DNA: TGTGCCAGCAGTCCCCAAGTTGCCGCAGGGGTAGATACGCAGTATTTT
V gene: TRBV25-1; D gene: TRBD2; J gene: TRBJ2-5; clone size: .; CDR3 protein: CASSEYGRAQETQYF; CDR3 DNA: TGTGCCAGCAGTGAATATGGGAGGGCTCAAGAGACCCAGTACTTC
V gene: TRBV2; D gene: .; J gene: TRBJ2-3; clone size: once; CDR3 protein: CASIRTSTDTQYF; CDR3 DNA: TGTGCCAGCATACGGACTAGCACAGATACGCAGTATTTT
V gene: TRBV19; D gene: .; J gene: TRBJ2-1; clone size: .; CDR3 protein: CASSMGVSSYNEQFF; CDR3 DNA: TGTGCCAGTAGTATGGGTGTAAGCTCCTACAATGAGCAGTTCTTC
V gene: TRBV30; D gene: TRBD2; J gene: TRBJ2-1; clone size: .; CDR3 protein: CAWSVGTTNEQFF; CDR3 DNA: TGTGCCTGGAGTGTCGGGACTACCAATGAGCAGTTCTTC
V gene: TRBV28; D gene: TRBD2; J gene: TRBJ2-7; clone size: .; CDR3 protein: CASSFLGGYEQYF; CDR3 DNA: TGTGCCAGCAGTTTTCTGGGGGGGTACGAGCAGTACTTC
V gene: TRBV5-5; D gene: .; J gene: TRBJ2-1; clone size: .; CDR3 protein: CASSLEGWNEQFF; CDR3 DNA: TGTGCCAGCAGCTTGGAGGGTTGGAATGAGCAGTTCTTC
V gene: TRBV4-1; D gene: TRBD2; J gene: TRBJ2-3; clone size: .; CDR3 protein: CASSQVSSGTDTQYF; CDR3 DNA: TGCGCCAGCAGCCAAGTATCTAGCGGGACAGATACGCAGTATTTT
V gene: TRBV5-1; D gene: TRBD1; J gene: TRBJ2-7; clone size: .; CDR3 protein: CASSLEMGQRNYEQYF; CDR3 DNA: TGCGCCAGCAGCTTGGAAATGGGACAGCGAAACTACGAGCAGTACTTC
V gene: TRBV7-9; D gene: TRBD2; J gene: TRBJ2-1; clone size: .; CDR3 protein: CASSIPGLAFNEQFF; CDR3 DNA: TGTGCCAGCAGCATCCCGGGACTAGCGTTTAATGAGCAGTTCTTC
V gene: TRBV7-2; D gene: TRBD2; J gene: TRBJ2-1; clone size: .; CDR3 protein: CASSSSGLISYNEQFF; CDR3 DNA: TGTGCCAGCAGCTCATCGGGACTAATATCCTACAATGAGCAGTTCTTC
V gene: TRBV7-7; D gene: .; J gene: TRBJ2-3; clone size: .; CDR3 protein: CASSLEDGGDTQYF; CDR3 DNA: TGTGCTAGCAGCTTAGAGGACGGAGGAGATACGCAGTATTTT
V gene: TRBV11-2; D gene: TRBD1; J gene: TRBJ2-7; clone size: .; CDR3 protein: CASSTTGGDPYEQYF; CDR3 DNA: TGTGCCAGCAGTACGACAGGGGGCGATCCCTACGAGCAGTACTTC
V gene: TRBV27; D gene: TRBD2; J gene: TRBJ2-1; clone size: .; CDR3 protein: CASRPGLEVYGEQFF; CDR3 DNA: TGTGCCAGCAGACCGGGACTAGAGGTTTATGGTGAGCAGTTCTTC
V gene: TRBV5-1; D gene: .; J gene: TRBJ2-1; clone size: .; CDR3 protein: CASREPGTNNEQFF; CDR3 DNA: TGCGCCAGCAGAGAGCCGGGAACAAACAATGAGCAGTTCTTC
V gene: TRBV7-9; D gene: .; J gene: TRBJ2-5; clone size: .; CDR3 protein: CASSFKEGREETQYF; CDR3 DNA: TGTGCCAGCAGCTTTAAGGAGGGCCGAGAGGAGACCCAGTACTTC
V gene: TRBV29-1; D gene: TRBD2; J gene: TRBJ2-1; clone size: .; CDR3 protein: CSVGRSGRDNEQFF; CDR3 DNA: TGCAGCGTGGGGAGGAGCGGGAGGGACAATGAGCAGTTCTTC
V gene: TRBV2; D gene: .; J gene: TRBJ2-5; clone size: .; CDR3 protein: CASSEYRQETQYF; CDR3 DNA: TGTGCCAGCAGTGAATACAGACAAGAGACCCAGTACTTC
V gene: TRBV7-9; D gene: TRBD1; J gene: TRBJ1-4; clone size: .; CDR3 protein: CAIQGENEKLFF; CDR3 DNA: TGTGCCATACAGGGGGAAAATGAAAAACTGTTTTTT
V gene: TRBV28; D gene: .; J gene: TRBJ2-7; clone size: .; CDR3 protein: CASSLPYRVEQYF; CDR3 DNA: TGTGCCAGCAGTTTACCCTATCGGGTAGAGCAGTACTTC
V gene: TRBV6-6; D gene: TRBD2; J gene: TRBJ2-3; clone size: .; CDR3 protein: CAGAGGQGRADTQYF; CDR3 DNA: TGTGCCGGAGCGGGAGGGCAGGGGAGGGCAGATACGCAGTATTTT
V gene: TRBV7-9; D gene: TRBD2; J gene: TRBJ2-1; clone size: .; CDR3 protein: CASSETSGRWDEQFF; CDR3 DNA: TGTGCCAGCAGCGAAACTAGCGGGAGATGGGATGAGCAGTTCTTC
V gene: TRBV9; D gene: .; J gene: TRBJ1-2; clone size: few; CDR3 protein: CASSGRPGYTF; CDR3 DNA: TGTGCCAGCAGCGGGCGTCCTGGCTACACCTTC
V gene: TRBV29-1; D gene: .; J gene: TRBJ2-1; clone size: .; CDR3 protein: CSAGRAGAGNEQFF; CDR3 DNA: TGCAGCGCCGGAAGGGCAGGGGCAGGGAATGAGCAGTTCTTC
V gene: TRBV10-3; D gene: .; J gene: TRBJ2-6; clone size: once; CDR3 protein: CAISDGGATNGANVLTF; CDR3 DNA: TGTGCCATCAGTGATGGGGGCGCGACGAATGGGGCCAACGTCCTGACTTTC
V gene: TRBV27; D gene: TRBD1; J gene: TRBJ2-7; clone size: few; CDR3 protein: CASSLLGGEDEQYF; CDR3 DNA: TGTGCCAGCAGTTTATTAGGGGGCGAGGACGAGCAGTACTTC
V gene: TRBV13; D gene: .; J gene: TRBJ2-7; clone size: .; CDR3 protein: CASSSTYEQYF; CDR3 DNA: TGTGCCAGCAGCTCTACCTACGAGCAGTACTTC
V gene: TRBV4-3; D gene: TRBD1; J gene: TRBJ2-7; clone size: .; CDR3 protein: CASSQGTGGNYEQYF; CDR3 DNA: TGCGCCAGCAGCCAAGGGACAGGCGGTAACTACGAGCAGTACTTC
V gene: TRBV19; D gene: TRBD1; J gene: TRBJ1-5; clone size: .; CDR3 protein: CASSIRTGGNQPQHF; CDR3 DNA: TGTGCCAGTAGTATCCGGACAGGGGGCAATCAGCCCCAGCATTTT
V gene: TRBV7-9; D gene: .; J gene: TRBJ1-3; clone size: once; CDR3 protein: CASSPPRDGQSGNTIYF; CDR3 DNA: TGTGCCAGCAGCCCGCCCCGCGACGGACAGTCTGGAAACACCATATATTTT
V gene: TRBV29-1; D gene: .; J gene: TRBJ2-7; clone size: .; CDR3 protein: CSVEDPRGQYF; CDR3 DNA: TGCAGCGTTGAAGACCCCAGAGGTCAGTACTTC
V gene: TRBV7-9; D gene: .; J gene: TRBJ2-4; clone size: .; CDR3 protein: CASSPTLGQNIQYF; CDR3 DNA: TGTGCCAGCAGCCCCACTTTGGGACAAAACATTCAGTACTTC
V gene: TRBV15; D gene: .; J gene: TRBJ1-1; clone size: once; CDR3 protein: CATTGRADTEAFF; CDR3 DNA: TGTGCCACCACGGGGCGGGCAGACACTGAAGCTTTCTTT
V gene: TRBV5-6; D gene: .; J gene: TRBJ2-1; clone size: .; CDR3 protein: CASSHATSNNEQFF; CDR3 DNA: TGTGCCAGCAGCCATGCGACAAGCAACAATGAGCAGTTCTTC
V gene: TRBV29-1; D gene: TRBD2; J gene: TRBJ2-1; clone size: .; CDR3 protein: CSVEISGIISYNEQFF; CDR3 DNA: TGCAGCGTTGAGATTAGCGGGATCATATCCTACAATGAGCAGTTCTTC
V gene: TRBV7-2; D gene: .; J gene: TRBJ1-4; clone size: once; CDR3 protein: CASSQWATEKLFF; CDR3 DNA: TGTGCCAGCAGCCAATGGGCTACCGAAAAACTGTTTTTT
V gene: TRBV9; D gene: TRBD2; J gene: TRBJ2-1; clone size: .; CDR3 protein: CASSSQTSGRGYNEQFF; CDR3 DNA: TGTGCCAGCAGCTCCCAGACTAGCGGGAGGGGCTACAATGAGCAGTTCTTC
V gene: TRBV9; D gene: .; J gene: TRBJ2-3; clone size: .; CDR3 protein: CASSGRFRDTYTDTQYF; CDR3 DNA: TGTGCCAGCAGCGGCCGTTTCCGGGACACGTACACAGATACGCAGTATTTT
V gene: TRBV27; D gene: .; J gene: TRBJ1-5; clone size: .; CDR3 protein: CASAGGGNQPQHF; CDR3 DNA: TGTGCCAGCGCGGGTGGGGGCAATCAGCCCCAGCATTTT
V gene: TRBV7-9; D gene: TRBD1; J gene: TRBJ2-6; clone size: .; CDR3 protein: CANPGQGSGANVLTF; CDR3 DNA: TGTGCCAACCCGGGACAGGGATCCGGGGCCAACGTCCTGACTTTC